Here is one T cell receptor beta chain with its context. The antigen remains unidentified. Compared with germline, one end of the junction differs, possibly owing to a read error. This specimen comes from a study of Graves' ophthalmopathy and Graves' hyperthyroidism. Overall study findings and caveats: Ophthalmopathy progression cases were predicted by the model with approximately 71% sensitivity and less than 85% specificity.

Symptoms, serum thyroxine and TRAb, thyroid ultrasound, and orbital computed tomography formed the diagnostic basis. As the template, RNA transcripts were used to amplify TCR beta CDR3 regions. First-round RT-PCR used HTBI primers; second-round multiplex PCR followed. MiXCR was run by TCRdb on the multiplex PCR reads, yielding one entry per CDR3 protein. This sample carries over a million distinct CDR3 sequences, about two fifths of them seen once, and the ten largest clones take roughly 11%. The receptor was isolated from an adult man with Graves' hyperthyroidism. Sequencing was done on a sample of peripheral blood or thyroid tissue (not recorded which).

The CDR3 here is CASSQERVGTGASYEQYF. CDR3 sequence (DNA): TGCGCCAGCAGCCAAGAACGTGTCGGGACAGGGGCCTCCTACGAGCAGTACTTC. V is TRBV7-9 and J is TRBJ2-7, with 10 bases fitting TRBD1. The CDR3 covers 18 residues. The germline V gene has CDR1 SEHNR and CDR2 FQNEAQ (reference sequence). Using reference TRBV7-9 and TRBJ2-7 for the parts outside the CDR3, the full variable domain is DTGVSQNPRHKITKRGQNVTFRCDPISEHNRLYWYRQTLGQGPEFLTYFQNEAQLEKSRLLSDRFSAERPKGSFSTLEIQRTEQGDSAMYLCASSQERVGTGASYEQYFGPGTRLTVT.